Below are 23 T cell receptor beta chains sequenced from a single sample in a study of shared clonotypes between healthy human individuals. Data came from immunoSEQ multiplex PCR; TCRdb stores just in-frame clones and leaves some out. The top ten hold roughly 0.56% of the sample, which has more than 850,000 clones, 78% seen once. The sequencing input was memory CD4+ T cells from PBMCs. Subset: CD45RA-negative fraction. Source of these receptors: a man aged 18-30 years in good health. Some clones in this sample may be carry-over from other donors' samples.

CDR3 nucleotide sequence: TGTGCCAGCAGCTTCGGACAGGGGGGGCGAAAACTGTTTTTT. Encoded protein: CASSFGQGGRKLFF. The chain uses TRBV28 and TRBJ1-4; 10 nucleotides align to TRBD1. The CDR3 runs to 14 residues. V dropped 6 bases and J dropped 10; count of bases not matched to a gene: 8. CDR1 is MDHEN and CDR2 is SYDVKM in the germline V gene.

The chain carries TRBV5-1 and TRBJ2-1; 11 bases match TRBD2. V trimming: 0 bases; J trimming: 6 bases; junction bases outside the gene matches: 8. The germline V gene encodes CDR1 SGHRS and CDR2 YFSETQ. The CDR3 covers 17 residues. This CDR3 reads CASSLGPASGRFNEQFF. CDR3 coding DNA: TGCGCCAGCAGCTTGGGCCCCGCTAGCGGGAGGTTCAATGAGCAGTTCTTC.

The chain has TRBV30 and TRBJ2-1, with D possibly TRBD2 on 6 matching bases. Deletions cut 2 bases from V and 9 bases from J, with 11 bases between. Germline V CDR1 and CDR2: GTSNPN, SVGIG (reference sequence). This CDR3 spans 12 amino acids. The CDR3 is CAWSSLAPEQFF. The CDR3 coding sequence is TGTGCCTGGAGTTCTCTAGCGCCTGAGCAGTTCTTC.

The CDR3 region is CASRGTSLDTGELFF. The CDR3 DNA is TGTGCCAGCAGGGGGACTAGCTTGGACACCGGGGAGCTGTTTTTT. J is TRBJ2-2 and V is TRBV6-1, with 9 bases that match TRBD2. The CDR3 spans 15 residues. Germline CDR1 MNHNS, CDR2 SASEGT. The V segment lost 6 bases and the J segment 3 bases; nucleotides outside the gene matches: 5.

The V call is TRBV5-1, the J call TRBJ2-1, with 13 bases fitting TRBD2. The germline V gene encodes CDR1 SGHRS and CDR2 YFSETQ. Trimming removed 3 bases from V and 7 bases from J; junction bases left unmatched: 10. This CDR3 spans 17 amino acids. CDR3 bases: TGCGCCAGCAGCTCTGGGACTAGCGGGAAGGCAAGGAATGAGCAGTTCTTC. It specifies CASSSGTSGKARNEQFF.

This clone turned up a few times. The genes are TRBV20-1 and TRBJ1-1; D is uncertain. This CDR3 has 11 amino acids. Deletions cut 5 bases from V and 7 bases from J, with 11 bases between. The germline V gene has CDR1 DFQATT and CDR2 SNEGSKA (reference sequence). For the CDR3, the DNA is TGCAGTGCTGAGTTCCGCCTTGAAGCTTTCTTT. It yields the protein CSAEFRLEAFF.

For the CDR3, the DNA is TGTGCCAGCAGCTTAGTTGGCACCTTACCTAATCAGCCCCAGCATTTT. This gives the protein CASSLVGTLPNQPQHF. The genes are TRBV7-2 and TRBJ1-5, with D unresolved. There are 16 residues in the CDR3. Germline V gives CDR1 SGHTA, CDR2 FQGNSA. Deletions cut 1 base from V and 4 bases from J, with 14 bases between.

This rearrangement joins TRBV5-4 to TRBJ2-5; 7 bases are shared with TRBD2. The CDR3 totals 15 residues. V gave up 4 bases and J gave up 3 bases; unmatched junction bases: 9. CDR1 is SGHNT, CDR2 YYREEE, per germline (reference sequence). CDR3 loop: CASSRRGGSEETQYF. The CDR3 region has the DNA TGTGCCAGCAGCCGCCGGGGCGGGAGCGAAGAGACCCAGTACTTC.

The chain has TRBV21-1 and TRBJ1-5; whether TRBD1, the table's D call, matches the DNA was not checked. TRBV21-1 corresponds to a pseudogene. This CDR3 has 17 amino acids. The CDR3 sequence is CASSKRDTPHSNQPQHF. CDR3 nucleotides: TGTGCCAGCAGCAAACGGGACACCCCTCACAGCAATCAGCCCCAGCATTTT.

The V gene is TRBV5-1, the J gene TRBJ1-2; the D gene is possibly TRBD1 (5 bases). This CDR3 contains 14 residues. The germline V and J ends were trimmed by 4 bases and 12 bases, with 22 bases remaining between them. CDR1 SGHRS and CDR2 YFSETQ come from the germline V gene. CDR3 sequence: CASSLGDIQDAHTF. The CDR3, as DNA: TGCGCCAGCAGCCTGGGGGATATACAGGACGCGCACACCTTC.

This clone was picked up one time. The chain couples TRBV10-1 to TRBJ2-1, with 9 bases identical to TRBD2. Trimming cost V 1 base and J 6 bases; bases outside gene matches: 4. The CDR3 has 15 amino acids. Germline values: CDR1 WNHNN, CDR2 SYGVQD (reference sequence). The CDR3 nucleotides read TGCGCCAGCAGTGAGTATTCGGGACTAGCCAATGAGCAGTTCTTC. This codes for CASSEYSGLANEQFF.

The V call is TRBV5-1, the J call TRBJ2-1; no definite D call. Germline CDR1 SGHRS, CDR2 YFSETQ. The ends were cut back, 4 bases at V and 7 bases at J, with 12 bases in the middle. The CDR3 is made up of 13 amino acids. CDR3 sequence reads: CASSREWGNEQFF. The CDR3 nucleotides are TGCGCCAGCAGCCGAGAGTGGGGAAATGAGCAGTTCTTC.

CDR3 in DNA: TGTGCCAGCAACGTGCCCGGGGGAAATATGAACACTGAAGCTTTCTTT. Translated, it gives CASNVPGGNMNTEAFF. The genes are TRBV28 and TRBJ1-1; tentatively, D is TRBD1 (5 bases). This CDR3 is 16 amino acids long. The V end was cut by 7 bases, the J end by 0 bases, with 18 bases between. Germline values: CDR1 MDHEN, CDR2 SYDVKM.

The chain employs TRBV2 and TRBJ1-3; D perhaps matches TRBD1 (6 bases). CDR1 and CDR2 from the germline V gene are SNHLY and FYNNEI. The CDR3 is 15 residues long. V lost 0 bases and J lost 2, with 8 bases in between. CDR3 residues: CASSEAGGPGNTIYF. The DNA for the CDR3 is TGTGCCAGCAGTGAAGCGGGGGGGCCTGGAAACACCATATATTTT.

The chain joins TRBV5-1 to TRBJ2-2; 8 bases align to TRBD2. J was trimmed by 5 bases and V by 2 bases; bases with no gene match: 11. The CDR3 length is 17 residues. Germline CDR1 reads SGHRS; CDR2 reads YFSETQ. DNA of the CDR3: TGCGCCAGCAGCTTCGCTAGCGGGCCTGGGGGTACCGGGGAGCTGTTTTTT. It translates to CASSFASGPGGTGELFF.

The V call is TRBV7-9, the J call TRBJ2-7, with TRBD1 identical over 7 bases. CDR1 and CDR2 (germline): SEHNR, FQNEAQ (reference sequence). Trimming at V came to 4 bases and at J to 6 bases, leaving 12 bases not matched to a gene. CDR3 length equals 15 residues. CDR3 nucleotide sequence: TGTGCCAGCAGCTCAACATCGACAGGGCAGAGCGAGCAGTACTTC. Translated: CASSSTSTGQSEQYF. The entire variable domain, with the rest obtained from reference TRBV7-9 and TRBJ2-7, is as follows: DTGVSQNPRHKITKRGQNVTFRCDPISEHNRLYWYRQTLGQGPEFLTYFQNEAQLEKSRLLSDRFSAERPKGSFSTLEIQRTEQGDSAMYLCASSSTSTGQSEQYFGPGTRLTVT.

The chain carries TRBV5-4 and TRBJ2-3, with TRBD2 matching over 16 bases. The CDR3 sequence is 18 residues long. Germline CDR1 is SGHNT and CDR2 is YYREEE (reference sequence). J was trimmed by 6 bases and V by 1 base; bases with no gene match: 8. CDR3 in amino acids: CASSLYSGLAGGRDTQYF. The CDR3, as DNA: TGTGCCAGCAGCTTGTACTCGGGACTAGCGGGAGGGCGGGATACGCAGTATTTT.

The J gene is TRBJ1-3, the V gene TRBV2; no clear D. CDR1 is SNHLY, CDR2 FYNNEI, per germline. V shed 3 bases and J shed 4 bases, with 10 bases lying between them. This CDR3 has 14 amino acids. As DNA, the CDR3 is TGTGCCAGCAGTGAGTCGGGAGCGGGAAACACCATATATTTT. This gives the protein CASSESGAGNTIYF. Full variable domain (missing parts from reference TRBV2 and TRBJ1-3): EPEVTQTPSHQVTQMGQEVILRCVPISNHLYFYWYRQILGQKVEFLVSFYNNEISEKSEIFDDQFSVERPDGSNFTLKIRSTKLEDSAMYFCASSESGAGNTIYFGEGSWLTVV.

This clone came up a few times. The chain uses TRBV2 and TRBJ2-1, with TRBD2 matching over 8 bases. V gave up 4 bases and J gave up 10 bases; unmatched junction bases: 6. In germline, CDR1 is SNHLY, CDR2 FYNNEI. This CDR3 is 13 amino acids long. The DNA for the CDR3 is TGTGCCAGCAGTGGGACTAGCCGTGGAGAGCAGTTCTTC. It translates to CASSGTSRGEQFF.

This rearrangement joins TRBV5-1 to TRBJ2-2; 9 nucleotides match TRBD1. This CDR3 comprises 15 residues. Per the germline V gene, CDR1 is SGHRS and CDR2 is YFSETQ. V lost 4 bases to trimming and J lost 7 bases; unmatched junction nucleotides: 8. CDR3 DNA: TGCGCCAGCAGCCCCAGGGACAGGGATGGCGGGGAGCTGTTTTTT. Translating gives CASSPRDRDGGELFF.

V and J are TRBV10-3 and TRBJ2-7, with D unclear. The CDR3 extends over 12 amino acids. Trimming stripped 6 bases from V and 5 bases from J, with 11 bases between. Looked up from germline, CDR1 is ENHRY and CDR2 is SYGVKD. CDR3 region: CAISPKLHEQYF. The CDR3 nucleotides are TGTGCCATCAGCCCTAAGTTGCACGAGCAGTACTTC.

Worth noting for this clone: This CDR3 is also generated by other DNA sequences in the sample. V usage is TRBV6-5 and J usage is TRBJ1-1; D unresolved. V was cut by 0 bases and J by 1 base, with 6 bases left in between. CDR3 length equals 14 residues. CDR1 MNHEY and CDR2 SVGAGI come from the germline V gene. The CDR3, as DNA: TGTGCCAGCAGTTACTCCTTGGGGAACACTGAAGCTTTCTTT. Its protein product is CASSYSLGNTEAFF.

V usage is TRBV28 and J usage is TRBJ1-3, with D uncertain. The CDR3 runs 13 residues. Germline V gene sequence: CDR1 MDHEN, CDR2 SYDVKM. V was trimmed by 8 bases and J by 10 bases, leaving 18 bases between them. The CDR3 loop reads CASVNPPTRTIYF. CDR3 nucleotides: TGTGCCAGCGTTAACCCTCCAACAAGGACCATATATTTT.